This TCR beta chain was found in a study of T cells in Graves' hyperthyroidism and ophthalmopathy. This clonotype was observed a few times. Patients between 18 and 65 years old had hyperthyroidism, newly diagnosed and lasting under 2 months. RNA transcripts provided the source from which TCR beta CDR3 regions were amplified. Carried out on the TCR CDR3, a first-round RT-PCR used the HTBI primer set. TCRdb reprocessed the multiplex PCR reads with MiXCR, giving one entry per CDR3 protein. The sample has fewer than 400,000 distinct CDR3 sequences, 15% to 17% seen once. The CDR3 is 14 amino acids. Germline V gene lookup returns CDR1 SGDLS and CDR2 YYNGEE. V gave up 0 bases and J gave up 6 bases, with 12 bases separating them.

The TCR comes from a woman aged 18-30 years with Graves' hyperthyroidism that later progressed to Graves' ophthalmopathy. J is TRBJ1-1 and V is TRBV9; tentatively, D is TRBD1 (5 bases). The sequenced sample consisted of blood. CDR3 amino acids: CASSVEGTPSEAFF. CDR3 nucleotide sequence: TGTGCCAGCAGCGTAGAAGGGACCCCCTCTGAAGCTTTCTTT.